What follows is one T cell receptor (beta chain) and its context. In this sample, this clonotype turned up a few times. Which antigen it targets is not known. Per-base qualities were not stored, and no clone one base away is much larger. Per the germline V gene, SGHRS is the CDR1 and YFSETQ is the CDR2. Relative to germline, V is 0 bases shorter and J is 4 bases shorter, with 20 bases between their ends. The CDR3 runs 17 amino acids, cysteine and phenylalanine included. Only the CDR3 part of the read is kept: 51 bases, read in frame from the first base. The source of the sample is a study of blood T cells in healthy people across ages (dated by TCRdb to the mid-2010s). About the investigation overall: Template switching captured roughly one uniquely barcoded TCR beta cDNA molecule per two T cells in model experiments. Two additional independent replicas of 1 million unique cDNA reads from the same blood draw were analyzed for two donors (one aged 18 to 30 and one aged 80 or older). The donors were split into four age groups: young (average about 16 years), middle-aged (39), aged (roughly 65) and long-lived (more than 80). Age-related changes in TCR beta repertoire diversity were measured in the study by deep sequencing normalized with unique cDNA molecular identifiers.

Library method: 5' RACE. The sequencer was an Illumina HiSeq 2500. A second PCR of about 7 to 12 cycles was run with a J-beta primer mix and a sample-barcoded 5' primer. Each TCR beta cDNA molecule received a unique molecular identifier from a template-switch 5' adaptor carrying 12 random nucleotides. At least 2.5 million CDR3-containing paired-end reads were obtained from each sample. All of the RNA was converted into first-strand cDNA using the Mint cDNA synthesis kit, with a TRBC-specific oligonucleotide serving as the primer. Following uracil-DNA glycosylase treatment, a first 18-cycle PCR with universal primers M1SS and BC2_uni_R was performed on all cDNA. Processing in the source paper ran as follows. Normalization of each sample was performed by random selection of 1 million high-quality reads, each carrying a distinct molecular identifier. Reads sharing molecular identifiers were discarded rather than binned into consensus sequences. MiTCR, run with a Q25 quality threshold and the strictest error-elimination algorithm, handled CDR3 identification, clonotype clustering and error correction. A nonparametric unseen species model with Euler transformation was used to estimate a lower bound on total TCR beta diversity. TCRdb itself trimmed the public reads at Q25 with fastp, ran MiXCR and retained productive beta chains. One record per CDR3 amino acid sequence lists the most common genes and DNA. The V and J calls follow TCRdb's processing rather than the paper's. In this sample the table shows about 800,000 distinct CDR3 sequences, 20% to 30% of which occur a single time. The ten largest clones take up under 4.5% of the sample.

What the authors observed across the whole study: Because profiling used bulk unsorted PBMCs, naive and antigen-experienced compartments could not be compared conclusively. Estimates of total diversity based on one million sequenced T cells were regarded as lower bounds and as underestimates. Because the CMV infection status of the donors was unknown, age-related changes in expanded clonotypes may potentially have been confounded. Compared with the aged group, the long-lived group had more naive CD4+ T cells, fewer expanded clones and increased TCR diversity, a pattern suggesting age selection. There was a strong correlation between observed TCR beta diversity and the percentage of naive T cells measured by flow cytometry. Observed TCR beta diversity per million T cells fell roughly linearly with age, and a significant reduction was already apparent by age around 44.

Donors were around 37 systemically healthy Caucasian individuals from Russia aged roughly 6 to 90 years. Approximately 10 milliliters of peripheral blood were collected from each donor into EDTA-treated Vacutainer tubes. PBMCs were isolated by Ficoll-Paque density-gradient centrifugation, with at least 6 million obtained per sample. Total RNA, at least 5 micrograms per sample, was extracted from PBMCs with Trizol reagent. Naive CD45RAhigh/CD27high T cell percentages were measured by flow cytometry on a PBMC aliquot from every donor. The data also belong to a second study, concerning T cells of mothers and their children. That second report states: Nine systemically healthy Caucasian individuals, comprising three mothers and their six children, were included as donors. cDNA synthesis used all of the extracted RNA, with 1.5 ug of RNA in each 15 ul reaction. In the second PCR, the M1S primer added sample barcodes and 2-4 random nucleotides. More than 8 million TCR beta CDR3 reads were obtained from each mother, and several million reads were obtained from each child. TCR recombination output is similarly shaped by thymic selection in related and unrelated pairs, with a minor effect exerted by inherited differences. Normalized repertoire overlap was always slightly but never significantly higher in related than unrelated mother-child pairs. Persistent microchimeric T cell clones were not detected, at a sensitivity of about 99 clones per million clonotypes. To look for features that set related mother-child pairs apart from unrelated individuals, the researchers ran deep NGS to compare the TCR beta repertoires of mothers and children. On average, the children were approximately 12 +/- 4 years old, while the mothers were about 40 +/- 4 years old. After adapters were ligated using NEBNext reagents, the libraries underwent 100+100 nt paired-end sequencing on an Illumina HiSeq 2000. To avoid cross-contamination, the mother libraries and the child libraries were prepared a month apart and sequenced in separate runs. Between about 500,000 and 2,100,000 distinct TCR beta clonotypes were identified per donor. Naive TCR beta clonotypes were estimated from low-frequency clonotypes matched to each donor's FACS-determined naive share, without sorting.

This receptor was obtained from a boy younger than 18 in good health. The chain links TRBV5-1 with TRBJ2-7; the D segment cannot be called with confidence. Sequenced sample: blood. CDR3 reads: CASSLALMPHMGYEQYF. The DNA sequence reads TGCGCCAGCAGCTTGGCTCTTATGCCCCACATGGGATACGAGCAGTACTTC.